The 4 T cell receptor beta chains presented below share a single source sample, sequenced in a study of cytomegalovirus exposure and HLA in healthy donors. The PCR employed 60 Vbeta primers together with 13 Jbeta primers. Repertoires were generated with immunoSEQ multiplex PCR, while TCRdb's copy carries only in-frame clones and drops some. This sample carries 100,000 to 150,000 clones, 60% to 75% of them seen once, and the ten largest clones take approximately 5.4%. Sequenced material: PBMCs. The receptors derive from a woman between 45 and 60 years old in good health and CMV-seropositive.

This chain joins TRBV19 and TRBJ1-5, with 9 bases lining up with TRBD1. V lost 5 bases to trimming and J lost 5 bases; unmatched junction nucleotides: 10. This CDR3 is built from 16 residues. Germline V gene lookup returns CDR1 LNHDA and CDR2 SQIVND (reference sequence). The CDR3 spells CASSRGQGRGDQPQHF. CDR3 bases: TGTGCCAGTAGTCGTGGACAGGGGCGGGGAGATCAGCCCCAGCATTTT.

This sequence joins TRBV5-1 and TRBJ1-1; D is possibly TRBD1 (6 bases). This CDR3 region has 13 residues. Germline CDR1 is SGHRS and CDR2 is YFSETQ. V was trimmed by 6 bases and J by 0 bases, leaving 9 bases between them. CDR3 residues: CASKDSLNTEAFF. In DNA form, the CDR3 reads TGCGCCAGCAAGGACAGCCTGAACACTGAAGCTTTCTTT.

This clone was seen a handful of times. V usage is TRBV14 and J usage is TRBJ2-7; 8 bases are a match to TRBD2. Germline V gene data show CDR1 as SGHDN and CDR2 as FVKESK. The CDR3 length is 15 residues. The V gene end was trimmed by 1 base and the J gene end by 5 bases; junction bases not matched to a gene: 7. The chain's CDR3 is CASSQVSGGGHEQYF. CDR3 nucleotide sequence: TGTGCCAGCAGCCAAGTCAGCGGGGGTGGCCACGAGCAGTACTTC.

The V and J genes are TRBV29-1 and TRBJ2-7; 8 positions match TRBD1. The CDR3 sequence is 15 residues long. Trimming at V came to 4 bases and at J to 0 bases, leaving 8 bases not matched to a gene. Germline V gene sequence: CDR1 SQVTM, CDR2 ANQGSEA. The CDR3 loop reads CSVGTAGGVSYEQYF. CDR3 in DNA: TGCAGCGTTGGAACCGCAGGGGGCGTCTCCTACGAGCAGTACTTC.